The 22 T cell receptor beta chains below all came from one sample that was sequenced in a study of Tregs in tolerant kidney transplant recipients. Using immunoSEQ multiplex PCR, the repertoire was profiled, and TCRdb retains in-frame clones only, with some absent. Recorded here are more than 30,000 clones; the top ten clones represent approximately 15%. Sequencing used CD8+ T cells from blood, obtained before the transplant. Receptor source: a human donor who received a combined kidney and bone marrow transplant.

A word on this clone: The missing CDR3 end, 3 residues past where the read stops, is filled in from the germline J gene. This chain links TRBV29-1 with TRBJ2-6, with a weak D call TRBD2 (6 bases). V was shortened by 1 base and J by 0 bases, with 10 bases between the two germline ends. There are 16 residues in the CDR3. Germline CDR1 reads SQVTM; CDR2 reads ANQGSEA. The CDR3 here is CSVEGLGGSGANVLTF. CDR3 DNA, as far as it was read: TGCAGCGTTGAAGGACTGGGGGGCTCTGGGGCCAACGTC. The full variable domain, rest sourced from reference TRBV29-1 and TRBJ2-6, is SAVISQKPSRDICQRGTSLTIQCQVDSQVTMMFWYRQQPGQSLTLIATANQGSEATYESGFVIDKFPISRPNLTFSTLTVSNMSPEDSSIYLCSVEGLGGSGANVLTFGAGSRLTVL.

The CDR3 is CSARVRDTYTGELFF. The part of the CDR3 DNA that was read is TGCAGTGCTAGAGTCCGGGACACATACACCGGGGAG. This chain connects TRBV20-1 to TRBJ2-2, with D tentatively TRBD1 (6 bases). The sequence runs out 3 residues before the end of the CDR3; the remainder is reconstructed from the germline J gene. V was shortened by 1 base and J by 3 bases, with 12 bases between the two germline ends. Germline V gene sequence: CDR1 DFQATT, CDR2 SNEGSKA (reference sequence). The CDR3 is 15 residues long.

A remark on this clone: With the read ending 3 residues before the CDR3 end, the germline J gene is used to fill in that end. The chain has TRBV2 and TRBJ1-3, with TRBD1 matching over 7 bases. Germline CDR1 is SNHLY and CDR2 is FYNNEI. The CDR3 contains 15 residues. Losses at the gene ends were 7 bases for V and 4 bases for J; bases not matched to a gene: 10. CDR3 residues: CASMILAGGGNTIYF. CDR3 DNA (partial): TGTGCCAGCATGATTTTGGCAGGGGGAGGAAACACC.

As for this clone: The read finishes 3 residues shy of the CDR3 end, and the germline J gene is used to complete it. The chain combines TRBV7-3 with TRBJ2-3, with 10 bases lining up with TRBD1. V lost 4 bases and J lost 2; bases outside the gene matches: 9. The CDR3 length is 17 residues. Germline CDR1 is SGHTA and CDR2 is FQGTGA. CDR3 DNA, as far as it was read: TGTGCCAGCAGCTCAAGGACAGGGGGTGTGAACACAGATACG. Its protein is CASSSRTGGVNTDT. The CDR3 as a whole reads CASSSRTGGVNTDTQYF.

Turning to this clone: Coverage ceases 3 residues before the CDR3 finishes, and the germline J gene fills in the end. V and J are TRBV6-2 or TRBV6-3 and TRBJ2-1; 9 nucleotides align to TRBD2. The length of the CDR3 is 16 residues. With V trimmed by 1 base and J by 5 bases, 6 bases remained unmatched. CDR1 and CDR2 (germline): MNHEY, SVGEGT. CDR3 DNA (partial): TGTGCCAGCAGTTACTTAGCGGGAGAGGTGAACAATGAG. Translating gives CASSYLAGEVNNE. In full, the CDR3 is CASSYLAGEVNNEQFF.

As regards this clone: The DNA ends 3 residues before the CDR3 does, and the rest of the CDR3 is filled in from the germline J gene. The gene calls are TRBV19 and TRBJ2-5; 7 nucleotides line up with TRBD2. V lost 5 bases and J lost 1; bases outside the gene matches: 10. CDR3 length equals 16 residues. Per the germline V gene, CDR1 is LNHDA and CDR2 is SQIVND (reference sequence). The CDR3 region is CASSPGTMGGQETQYF. CDR3 DNA (partial): TGTGCCAGTAGTCCCGGGACTATGGGGGGCCAAGAGACC.

Turning to this clone: The read ends 3 residues shy of where the CDR3 ends; the end is completed using the germline J gene. This chain joins TRBV7-2 and TRBJ1-1; D remains ambiguous. The germline gives CDR1 SGHTA, CDR2 FQGNSA. Deletions cut 1 base from V and 0 bases from J, with 6 bases between. The CDR3 is 14 amino acids. The DNA read from the CDR3 is TGTGCCAGCAGCTTAGATCCCTTGAACACTGAA. This gives the protein CASSLDPLNTE. The full CDR3 protein is CASSLDPLNTEAFF.

Regarding this clone: The read comes to an end 3 residues before the CDR3 does, leaving the germline J gene to fill in the end. V usage is TRBV6-2 or TRBV6-3 and J usage is TRBJ2-2; D remains unclear. The CDR3 is 13 amino acids. Germline-derived CDR1 and CDR2 are MNHEY and SVGEGT. With 2 bases removed from V and 3 bases from J, the gap between germline ends came to 4 bases. The sequenced CDR3 bases are TGTGCCAGCAGTTACCGGGACACCGGGGAG. As protein: CASSYRDTGE. The whole CDR3 reads CASSYRDTGELFF.

For this clone: The CDR3 end lies 3 residues beyond the end of the read and is filled in from the germline J gene. The rearrangement uses TRBV6-1 and TRBJ1-4; possibly TRBD1 for D (5 bases). CDR3 length: 15 amino acids. The germline gives CDR1 MNHNS, CDR2 SASEGT. V lost 3 bases and J lost 8, with 16 bases in between. The chain's CDR3 is CASSDPPGGTEKLFF. Incomplete CDR3 DNA: TGTGCCAGCAGTGACCCCCCGGGGGGGACCGAAAAA.

To note about this clone: The sequence runs out 3 residues before the end of the CDR3; the remainder is reconstructed from the germline J gene. V gene TRBV7-3 combines with J gene TRBJ2-7; 11 bases are shared with TRBD1. Per the germline V gene, CDR1 is SGHTA and CDR2 is FQGTGA. The V gene end was trimmed by 5 bases and the J gene end by 0 bases; junction bases not matched to a gene: 3. The CDR3 has 15 residues. The CDR3 bases that were read are TGTGCCAGCAGCCCGGACAGGGGGCACTCCTACGAG. This encodes CASSPDRGHSYE. The whole CDR3 sequence reads CASSPDRGHSYEQYF.

Details on this clone: The read falls 3 residues short of the CDR3 end, and the missing part is taken from the germline J gene. This sequence joins TRBV5-6 and TRBJ2-7; 7 bases agree with TRBD1. With V trimmed by 5 bases and J by 1 base, 6 bases remained unmatched. The V gene's germline CDR1 is SGHDT and CDR2 YYEEEE. The CDR3 runs to 14 residues. The CDR3 bases that were read are TGTGCCAGCAGTGCACAGGGGTGGTCCTACGAG. It codes for CASSAQGWSYE. The entire CDR3 reads CASSAQGWSYEQYF.

A word on this clone: The read terminates 3 residues before the CDR3 end, so the remaining end is supplied by the germline J gene. V gene TRBV30 combines with J gene TRBJ2-3; maybe TRBD1 (5 bases). The ends were cut back, 5 bases at V and 0 bases at J, with 9 bases in the middle. The CDR3 covers 13 residues. Germline V lookup: CDR1 GTSNPN, CDR2 SVGIG (reference sequence). CDR3 in amino acids: CAWGAMSTDTQYF. Partial CDR3 DNA: TGTGCCTGGGGGGCCATGAGCACAGATACG.

Worth noting for this clone: The CDR3 end is not reached by the read, which stops 3 residues before it; the germline J gene fills it in. The chain uses TRBV19 and TRBJ2-2; 12 nucleotides align to TRBD2. With 6 bases clipped from V and 5 bases from J, the junction kept 7 bases outside the gene matches. Germline CDR1 reads LNHDA; CDR2 reads SQIVND (reference sequence). This CDR3 region has 16 residues. The CDR3 bases that were read are TGTGCCAGTAGAGATCGGACTAGCGGGACTACCGGGGAG. Translating it yields CASRDRTSGTTGE. The CDR3 as a whole reads CASRDRTSGTTGELFF. Complete variable domain (other parts from reference TRBV19 and TRBJ2-2): DGGITQSPKYLFRKEGQNVTLSCEQNLNHDAMYWYRQDPGQGLRLIYYSQIVNDFQKGDIAEGYSVSREKKESFPLTVTSAQKNPTAFYLCASRDRTSGTTGELFFGEGSRLTVL.

On this clone itself: The CDR3 is cut off 3 residues early in the read; its end comes from the germline J gene. J is TRBJ1-5 and V is TRBV6-2 or TRBV6-3; D possibly corresponds to TRBD1 (6 bases). The length of the CDR3 is 17 residues. The germline V gene encodes CDR1 MNHEY and CDR2 SVGEGT. Trimming took 6 bases from V and 0 from J, leaving 18 bases between them. CDR3 sequence: CASSPREGVYSNQPQHF. The part of the CDR3 DNA that was read is TGTGCCAGCAGCCCCCGCGAGGGGGTTTATAGCAATCAGCCC.

With respect to this clone: The read ends 3 residues before the CDR3 terminus; that terminus is restored from the germline J gene. The chain uses TRBV5-4 and TRBJ2-1; D is unclear. From germline, CDR1 is SGHNT and CDR2 YYREEE (reference sequence). The ends were cut back, 2 bases at V and 5 bases at J, with 8 bases in the middle. The CDR3 has 13 amino acids. The covered CDR3 bases are TGTGCCAGCAGCTTTAGAAGTAACAATGAG. It specifies CASSFRSNNE. The whole CDR3 sequence is CASSFRSNNEQFF.

As regards this clone: The CDR3 end lies 3 residues beyond the end of the read and is filled in from the germline J gene. This chain uses TRBV19 with TRBJ2-7; no definite D call. CDR3 size: 13 residues. V was trimmed by 3 bases and J by 0 bases, leaving 6 bases between them. The germline V gene has CDR1 LNHDA and CDR2 SQIVND (reference sequence). The CDR3 bases that were read are TGTGCCAGTAGTATCGACACCTCCTACGAG. It yields the protein CASSIDTSYE. The whole CDR3 sequence reads CASSIDTSYEQYF.

Concerning this clone itself: The observed sequence ends 3 residues before the CDR3 terminus, with the missing tail filled in from the germline J gene. The rearrangement uses TRBV7-9 and TRBJ2-7; 9 nucleotides align to TRBD1. The V and J ends lost 4 bases and 4 bases, in that order; junction bases with no gene match: 5. Germline V lookup: CDR1 SEHNR, CDR2 FQNEAQ (reference sequence). CDR3 size: 14 residues. The sequenced part of the CDR3 DNA is TGTGCCAGCAGCTATGGACAGGGGATGTACGAG. Translated: CASSYGQGMYE. In full, the CDR3 reads CASSYGQGMYEQYF. Drawing the rest from reference TRBV7-9 and TRBJ2-7, the complete variable domain is DTGVSQNPRHKITKRGQNVTFRCDPISEHNRLYWYRQTLGQGPEFLTYFQNEAQLEKSRLLSDRFSAERPKGSFSTLEIQRTEQGDSAMYLCASSYGQGMYEQYFGPGTRLTVT.

About this clone: Coverage ceases 3 residues before the CDR3 finishes, and the germline J gene fills in the end. The V and J genes are TRBV19 and TRBJ2-1; 8 bases match TRBD2. The trim removed 3 bases at V and 7 bases at J, leaving 8 bases unmatched. Germline V gene sequence: CDR1 LNHDA, CDR2 SQIVND (reference sequence). The CDR3 contains 15 residues. CDR3 DNA, as far as it was read: TGTGCCAGTAGTATCATGGTAGCGGGAAGTAATGAG. It is translated as CASSIMVAGSNE. The CDR3 in full is CASSIMVAGSNEQFF.

As to this clone: The CDR3 is cut off 3 residues early in the read; its end comes from the germline J gene. The chain combines TRBV11-2 with TRBJ1-4; D gene ambiguous. From germline, CDR1 is SGHAT and CDR2 FQNNGV. V lost 2 bases and J lost 4, with 8 bases in between. The length of the CDR3 is 14 residues. The sequenced CDR3 bases are TGTGCCAGCAGCTTAACGCGGATTAATGAAAAA. It translates to CASSLTRINEK. The complete CDR3 reads CASSLTRINEKLFF.

Comments on this clone: The sequence runs out 3 residues before the end of the CDR3; the remainder is reconstructed from the germline J gene. The chain uses TRBV7-9 and TRBJ2-7, with D tentatively TRBD1 (5 bases). V lost 5 bases and J 2 bases, leaving 10 bases between the germline ends. Germline CDR1 SEHNR, CDR2 FQNEAQ (reference sequence). CDR3 length: 13 amino acids. The CDR3 bases that were read are TGTGCCAGCAGCCCTAAGACAGCCTACGAG. Translation gives CASSPKTAYE. The CDR3 as a whole reads CASSPKTAYEQYF.

About this clone itself: The missing CDR3 end, 3 residues past where the read stops, is filled in from the germline J gene. J is TRBJ2-7 and V is TRBV20-1, with a possible D match to TRBD2 (6 bases). This CDR3 has 15 residues. Trimming removed 3 bases at V and 4 bases at J, with 19 bases between. The germline CDR1 and CDR2 sequences are DFQATT and SNEGSKA (reference sequence). The sequenced CDR3 bases are TGCAGTGCTAGGGAAATGGAGACTAGTAGGTACGAG. Its translation is CSAREMETSRYE. The complete CDR3 protein is CSAREMETSRYEQYF.

Remarks on this clone: Read data end 3 residues before the CDR3 end; the end is taken from the germline J gene. J is TRBJ2-3 and V is TRBV6-2 or TRBV6-3, with 10 bases matching TRBD2. CDR1 and CDR2 from the germline V gene are MNHEY and SVGEGT. After removal of 6 bases from V and 1 base from J, the junction contained 4 bases not matched to a gene. The CDR3 has 15 residues. The CDR3 region is CASSPGTSGTDTQYF. CDR3 DNA, as far as it was read: TGTGCCAGCAGCCCAGGGACTAGCGGCACAGATACG.